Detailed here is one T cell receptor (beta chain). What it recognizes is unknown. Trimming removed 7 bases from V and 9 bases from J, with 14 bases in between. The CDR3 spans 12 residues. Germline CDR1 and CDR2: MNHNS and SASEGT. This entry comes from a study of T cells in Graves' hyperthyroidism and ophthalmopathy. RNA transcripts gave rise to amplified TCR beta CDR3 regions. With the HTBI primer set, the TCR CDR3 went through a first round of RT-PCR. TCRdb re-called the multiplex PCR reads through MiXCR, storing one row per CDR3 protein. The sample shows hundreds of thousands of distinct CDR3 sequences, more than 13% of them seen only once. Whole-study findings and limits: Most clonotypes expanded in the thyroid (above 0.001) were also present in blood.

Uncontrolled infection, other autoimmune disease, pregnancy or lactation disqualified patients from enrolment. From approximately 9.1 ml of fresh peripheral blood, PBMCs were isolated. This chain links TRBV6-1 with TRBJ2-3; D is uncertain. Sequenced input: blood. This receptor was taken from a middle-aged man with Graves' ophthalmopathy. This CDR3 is CASKETQLTQYF. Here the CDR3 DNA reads TGTGCCAGCAAAGAAACCCAGCTGACGCAGTATTTT.